This T cell receptor (beta chain) was profiled in a study of OX40 agonist ivuxolimab in advanced cancers. The overall study: The study reported partial responses in three patients: one hepatocellular carcinoma, two cutaneous melanoma.

V shed 2 bases, J shed 9 bases, and the junction held 4 bases outside the gene matches. CDR1 is MNHEY and CDR2 is SVGAGI in the germline V gene. The CDR3 has 13 amino acids. Using immunoSEQ multiplex PCR, the repertoire was profiled, and TCRdb retains in-frame clones only, with some absent. Among about 40,000 clones listed, more than 75% were seen once. This clone came up a few times. The chain carries TRBV6-5 and TRBJ2-1; 7 bases align to TRBD1. Material: CD4+ or CD8+ T cells sorted from blood, obtained in a trial of the OX40 agonist ivuxolimab. This clonotype was obtained from an adult with an advanced solid tumor such as melanoma, head and neck, liver or kidney cancer. CDR3 loop: CASSYQQGPEQFF. CDR3 DNA: TGTGCCAGCAGTTACCAACAGGGGCCTGAGCAGTTCTTC.